This entry lists 20 T cell receptor beta chains sequenced from one sample in a study of shared clonotypes between healthy human individuals. Terminally differentiated effector memory CD45RA+ cells were excluded by CCR7 positive selection of CD45RO-negative cells. This table comes from immunoSEQ multiplex PCR, and its TCRdb copy is limited to in-frame clones, with some not included. Found here are approximately 2,200,000 clones, approximately 94% of them singletons; the top ten hold about 1.8%. The sequencing input was naive CD8+ T cells from PBMCs. The source is a young man in good health. Some clones in this sample may be carry-over from other donors' samples.

The CDR3 here is CASSLNVGGAGELFF. CDR3 DNA sequence: TGTGCCAGCAGCTTAAACGTAGGAGGGGCCGGGGAGCTGTTTTTT. V usage is TRBV7-3 and J usage is TRBJ2-2; possibly TRBD2 for D (6 bases). Trimming took 1 base from V and 6 from J, leaving 12 bases between them. This CDR3 has 15 residues. Germline assignment: CDR1 SGHTA and CDR2 FQGTGA.

This rearrangement joins TRBV4-1 to TRBJ1-4; D may be TRBD1 (6 bases). The CDR3 length is 16 residues. Germline V CDR1 and CDR2: MGHRA, YSYEKL. V was shortened by 3 bases and J by 6 bases, with 17 bases between the two germline ends. The CDR3 nucleotides are TGCGCCAGCAGCCACCTGCGATCGGGGGCCGATGAAAAACTGTTTTTT. Residues: CASSHLRSGADEKLFF.

The chain uses TRBV27 and TRBJ1-1; 7 nucleotides align to TRBD1. Germline CDR1 reads MNHEY; CDR2 reads SMNVEV (reference sequence). Germline trimming cut 5 bases from V and 0 bases from J; bases unmatched to any gene: 12. The CDR3 covers 17 residues. The CDR3 region has the DNA TGTGCCAGCAGTATGTACAGGGGTCGTATCATGAACACTGAAGCTTTCTTT. It yields the protein CASSMYRGRIMNTEAFF.

Remarks on this clone: Other DNA sequences within the sample encode an identical CDR3. The gene calls are TRBV6-5 and TRBJ2-1; 7 positions agree with TRBD2. Germline values: CDR1 MNHEY, CDR2 SVGAGI. The CDR3 runs to 16 residues. J lost 0 bases, V lost 4 bases, and 6 bases had no gene match. The CDR3 coding sequence is TGTGCCAGCAGTTCCCTAGCGGAAAGCTCCTACAATGAGCAGTTCTTC. The encoded protein is CASSSLAESSYNEQFF.

CDR3 region: CASSLPRGGPYEQYF. The CDR3 region has the DNA TGTGCCAGCAGCTTACCCCGGGGAGGACCCTACGAGCAGTACTTC. The chain combines TRBV11-1 with TRBJ2-7; D is perhaps TRBD2 (6 bases). The CDR3 totals 15 residues. Trimming removed 2 bases from V and 2 bases from J, with 13 bases in between. CDR1 SGHAT and CDR2 FQDESV come from the germline V gene (reference sequence).

The rearrangement links TRBV4-1 to TRBJ1-2; 7 bases are a match to TRBD1. J lost 5 bases, V lost 1 base, and 10 bases had no gene match. The CDR3 consists of 16 residues. Germline CDR1 MGHRA, CDR2 YSYEKL. The CDR3: CASSQVVRDSVYGYTF. For the CDR3, the DNA is TGCGCCAGCAGCCAAGTGGTCAGGGACAGCGTATATGGCTACACCTTC.

The V gene is TRBV27, the J gene TRBJ2-7, with D possibly being TRBD2 (6 bases). Germline CDR1 is MNHEY and CDR2 is SMNVEV (reference sequence). The CDR3 loop spans 14 amino acids. V shed 10 bases and J shed 1 base, with 17 bases lying between them. Here the CDR3 reads CATGVLSGSYEQYF. The CDR3 region has the DNA TGTGCCACGGGGGTCCTTAGCGGATCCTACGAGCAGTACTTC.

This rearrangement joins TRBV10-3 to TRBJ2-1; D tentatively reads TRBD1 or TRBD2 (5 bases each). Deletions cut 4 bases from V and 4 bases from J, with 11 bases between. Germline lookup yields CDR1 ENHRY and CDR2 SYGVKD. The CDR3 runs to 14 residues. CDR3 sequence: CAISGEWGYNEQFF. CDR3 in DNA: TGTGCCATCAGTGGAGAATGGGGGTACAATGAGCAGTTCTTC.

V and J are TRBV7-8 and TRBJ2-7, with no clear D. This CDR3 is 14 amino acids long. Germline CDR1 reads SGHVS; CDR2 reads FQNEAQ. Trimming pared 4 bases from V and 7 bases from J, leaving 17 bases between. CDR3: CASSSFASREEQYF. As DNA, the CDR3 is TGTGCCAGCAGCTCGTTCGCCTCCCGAGAGGAGCAGTACTTC.

The chain joins TRBV18 to TRBJ2-1; D possibly corresponds to TRBD1 (6 bases). Germline values: CDR1 KGHSH, CDR2 LQKENI. Trimming shortened V by 5 bases and J by 4 bases, and 12 bases separated the two germline ends. This CDR3 spans 14 amino acids. This CDR3 reads CASSAQGGYNEQFF. CDR3 bases: TGTGCCAGCTCAGCACAGGGTGGGTACAATGAGCAGTTCTTC. The variable domain in full, with the rest retrieved from reference TRBV18 and TRBJ2-1, is NAGVMQNPRHLVRRRGQEARLRCSPMKGHSHVYWYRQLPEEGLKFMVYLQKENIIDESGMPKERFSAEFPKEGPSILRIQQVVRGDSAAYFCASSAQGGYNEQFFGPGTRLTVL.

A remark on this clone: The same CDR3 can be traced to other DNA sequences in this sample. This chain uses TRBV19 with TRBJ2-5; maybe TRBD2 (6 bases). The CDR3 runs 13 residues. V was trimmed by 4 bases and J by 2 bases, leaving 8 bases between them. CDR1 is LNHDA, CDR2 SQIVND, per germline (reference sequence). The CDR3 DNA sequence: TGTGCCAGTAGTAACCGGGGGCAAGAGACCCAGTACTTC. Its protein product is CASSNRGQETQYF.

The chain links TRBV7-8 to TRBJ2-7, with TRBD1 identical over 8 bases. The CDR3 is 14 residues long. Germline CDR1 is SGHVS and CDR2 is FQNEAQ. V lost 4 bases to trimming and J lost 2 bases; unmatched junction nucleotides: 4. CDR3 DNA sequence: TGTGCCAGCAGCTCTAGGGACAGGACCTACGAGCAGTACTTC. Its translation is CASSSRDRTYEQYF.

V is TRBV5-4 and J is TRBJ1-2, with 7 bases fitting TRBD1. Germline loops: CDR1 SGHNT, CDR2 YYREEE (reference sequence). V gave up 6 bases and J gave up 12 bases; unmatched junction bases: 11. This CDR3 is built from 12 residues. DNA for the CDR3: TGTGCCAGCACCCTCGACAGGGAGGACGACACCTTC. Amino acid sequence: CASTLDREDDTF.

The chain is built from TRBV19 and TRBJ1-5; D gene uncertain. CDR3 length equals 14 residues. Per germline, CDR1 LNHDA and CDR2 SQIVND (reference sequence). Trimming removed 6 bases at V and 1 base at J, with 10 bases between. In nucleotides, the CDR3 is TGTGCCAGTAGAGGTCCTTTAAGCAATCAGCCCCAGCATTTT. Its translation is CASRGPLSNQPQHF.

The rearrangement links TRBV29-1 to TRBJ1-1; 8 nucleotides match TRBD1. CDR3 length equals 12 residues. The trim removed 6 bases at V and 7 bases at J, leaving 7 bases unmatched. Germline lookup yields CDR1 SQVTM and CDR2 ANQGSEA. The chain's CDR3 is CSVPRGLDEAFF. In DNA form, the CDR3 reads TGCAGCGTCCCCAGGGGGCTGGATGAAGCTTTCTTT.

The rearrangement uses TRBV4-1 and TRBJ2-7; perhaps TRBD1 as D (5 bases). Germline V gene data show CDR1 as MGHRA and CDR2 as YSYEKL. V lost 3 bases and J lost 4, with 16 bases in between. The CDR3 length is 15 residues. The CDR3 here is CASSQLQAKGYEQYF. Here the CDR3 DNA reads TGCGCCAGCAGCCAGCTACAGGCCAAAGGATACGAGCAGTACTTC.

This chain connects TRBV19 to TRBJ2-5, with D possibly being TRBD2 (6 bases). This CDR3 is built from 14 residues. V lost 7 bases and J 0 bases, leaving 12 bases between the germline ends. CDR1 LNHDA and CDR2 SQIVND come from the germline V gene (reference sequence). CDR3 in amino acids: CASNSGLYQETQYF. The CDR3 DNA follows: TGTGCCAGTAATAGCGGTTTGTACCAAGAGACCCAGTACTTC.

The chain carries TRBV10-3 and TRBJ1-5, with 10 nucleotides matching TRBD1. The germline CDR1 and CDR2 sequences are ENHRY and SYGVKD. This CDR3 region has 14 residues. V lost 10 bases to trimming and J lost 6 bases; unmatched junction nucleotides: 9. The CDR3 is CATRQGAVGQPQHF. CDR3 DNA sequence: TGTGCCACTCGACAGGGGGCGGTTGGTCAGCCCCAGCATTTT.

This chain connects TRBV6-4 to TRBJ2-4, with TRBD1 matching over 10 bases. Trimming removed 6 bases from V and 0 bases from J; junction bases left unmatched: 11. CDR3 length equals 18 residues. Germline-derived CDR1 and CDR2 are MRHNA and SNTAGT. CDR3 sequence (DNA): TGTGCCAGCAGAGAAATTCTGAGACAGGGGGCAGCCAAAAACATTCAGTACTTC. As protein: CASREILRQGAAKNIQYF.

Remarks on this clone: This same CDR3 is encoded by further DNA sequences in the sample. The chain recombines TRBV27 with TRBJ2-3; no reliable D call. Germline values: CDR1 MNHEY, CDR2 SMNVEV (reference sequence). The CDR3 extends over 13 amino acids. Trimming cost V 2 bases and J 2 bases, with 5 bases left between them. As DNA, the CDR3 is TGTGCCAGCAGTTTACGGGCCACAGATACGCAGTATTTT. It is translated as CASSLRATDTQYF.